Listed here is a single T cell receptor (beta chain). This entry is derived from a study of blood T cell repertoires in COVID-19. The CDR3 spans 15 residues. Germline loops: CDR1 SGDLS, CDR2 YYNGEE. V was pared by 0 bases and J by 6 bases, with 5 bases of the junction left unmatched. Measured with immunoSEQ multiplex PCR; TCRdb has only the in-frame clones, and not every one. The sample records hundreds of thousands of clones, approximately 91% being singletons. The source of this sequence is a woman in her 70s with COVID-19, enrolled during active disease. The genes are TRBV9 and TRBJ1-5; TRBD1 agrees at 8 bases. Sequenced input: peripheral blood. CDR3 sequence: CASSVGTGLAQPQHF. In DNA, the CDR3 is TGTGCCAGCAGCGTAGGGACAGGGCTGGCTCAGCCCCAGCATTTT. Together with reference TRBV9 and TRBJ1-5, the CDR3 gives the full variable domain: DSGVTQTPKHLITATGQRVTLRCSPRSGDLSVYWYQQSLDQGLQFLIQYYNGEERAKGNILERFSAQQFPDLHSELNLSSLELGDSALYFCASSVGTGLAQPQHFGDGTRLSIL.